Included here is one TCR beta chain sequence, with context. Its antigen is still unknown. This sample stems from a study of T cell repertoires in cytomegalovirus infection. Study as a whole: It can be stated that public TCR beta signatures indicated CMV infection as well as a matching HLA type.

TCRdb re-called the reads with MiXCR, one entry per CDR3 protein. The data hold approximately 190,000 distinct CDR3 sequences, with roughly 9.8% observed a single time. Study-level findings and limits: HLA-C-restricted, CMV-specific TCR beta clonotypes were dominant ex vivo. Pooled public TCR beta family frequency picked out CMV carriers with the relevant HLA.

The receptor was derived from a human donor in good health (CMV status not recorded). Some clones in this sample may be carry-over from other donors' samples. The specimen was PBMCs.

CDR3 sequence reads: CASSPLAGLSSYNEQFF. CDR3 coding DNA: TGTGCCAGCAGCCCGCTAGCGGGACTTTCCTCCTACAATGAGCAGTTCTTC. This sequence joins TRBV5-8 and TRBJ2-1, with 9 bases identical to TRBD2. Germline CDR1 and CDR2: SGHTS and YDEGEE. The CDR3 totals 17 residues. Trimming removed 4 bases from V and 0 bases from J; junction bases left unmatched: 8.